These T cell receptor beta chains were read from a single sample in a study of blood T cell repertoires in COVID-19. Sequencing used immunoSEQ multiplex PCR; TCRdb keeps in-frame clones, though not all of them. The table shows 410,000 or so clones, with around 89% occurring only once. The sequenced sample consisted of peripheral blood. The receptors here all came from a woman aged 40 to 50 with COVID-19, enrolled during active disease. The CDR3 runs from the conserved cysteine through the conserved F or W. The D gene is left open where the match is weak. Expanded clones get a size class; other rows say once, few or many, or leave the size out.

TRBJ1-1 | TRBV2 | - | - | CASSEVMTGLLDTEAFF | TGTGCCAGCAGTGAAGTGATGACCGGACTCTTGGACACTGAAGCTTTCTTT
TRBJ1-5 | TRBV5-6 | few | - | CASSQGKGPQHF | TGTGCCAGCAGTCAGGGAAAGGGGCCCCAGCATTTT
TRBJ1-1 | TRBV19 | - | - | CASSIEGRGRGMNTEAFF | TGTGCCAGTAGTATAGAGGGGCGGGGAAGGGGAATGAACACTGAAGCTTTCTTT
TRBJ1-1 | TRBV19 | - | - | CASSNLYTEAFF | TGTGCCAGTAGTAACTTATACACTGAAGCTTTCTTT
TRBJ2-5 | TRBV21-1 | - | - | CASSDKGPPGQGVETQYF | TGTGCCAGCAGCGATAAAGGACCTCCGGGACAGGGGGTAGAGACCCAGTACTTC
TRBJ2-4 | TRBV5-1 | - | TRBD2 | CASSFPLSAGENIQYF | TGCGCCAGCAGCTTCCCATTATCGGCGGGGGAAAACATTCAGTACTTC
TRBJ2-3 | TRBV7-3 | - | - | CASSGPDTSTDTQYF | TGTGCCAGCAGCGGCCCGGACACGAGCACAGATACGCAGTATTTT
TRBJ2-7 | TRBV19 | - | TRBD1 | CASSRQGSYEQYF | TGTGCCAGTAGCAGACAGGGATCCTACGAGCAGTACTTC
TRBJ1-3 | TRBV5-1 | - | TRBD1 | CASSPGQGVYTIYF | TGCGCCAGCAGCCCCGGACAGGGGGTATACACCATATATTTT
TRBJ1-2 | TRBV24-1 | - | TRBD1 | CATSRDREYGYTF | TGTGCCACCAGCCGGGACAGGGAATATGGCTACACCTTC
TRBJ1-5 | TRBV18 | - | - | CASSPPGSRDQPQHF | TGTGCCAGCTCACCACCGGGGAGTAGGGATCAGCCCCAGCATTTT
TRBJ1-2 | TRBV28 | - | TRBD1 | CASSSTPGGAYYGYTF | TGTGCCAGCAGTTCAACCCCAGGGGGCGCTTACTATGGCTACACCTTC
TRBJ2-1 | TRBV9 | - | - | CASSVITSNNEQFF | TGTGCCAGCAGCGTGATAACTAGTAACAATGAGCAGTTCTTC
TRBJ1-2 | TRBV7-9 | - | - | CASSPSGQGNGYTF | TGTGCCAGCAGCCCGTCGGGTCAGGGTAACGGCTACACCTTC
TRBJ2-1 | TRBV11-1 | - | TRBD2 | CASSSGLADSYNEQFF | TGTGCCAGCAGCTCGGGACTAGCTGACTCCTACAATGAGCAGTTCTTC
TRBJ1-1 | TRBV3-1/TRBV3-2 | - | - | CASSLNGGSYQDTEAFF | TGTGCCAGCAGCCTAAACGGGGGGTCCTATCAGGACACTGAAGCTTTCTTT
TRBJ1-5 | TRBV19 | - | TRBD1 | CASSISSVQGYGSNQPQHF | TGTGCCAGTAGTATCTCTTCTGTACAGGGGTACGGGAGCAATCAGCCCCAGCATTTT
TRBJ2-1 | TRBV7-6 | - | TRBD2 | CASSPSGGPYNEQFF | TGTGCCAGCAGCCCAAGCGGGGGGCCCTACAATGAGCAGTTCTTC
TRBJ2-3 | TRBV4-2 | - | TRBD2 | CASSLHALAGGYTDTQYF | TGTGCCAGCAGCCTCCATGCACTAGCGGGGGGCTACACAGATACGCAGTATTTT
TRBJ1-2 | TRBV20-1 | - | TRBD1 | CSASVRDRGDYGYTF | TGCAGTGCTAGTGTTAGGGACAGGGGGGACTATGGCTACACCTTC
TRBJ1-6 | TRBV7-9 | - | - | CASSLPGTNNSPLHF | TGTGCCAGCAGCTTACCGGGAACCAATAATTCACCCCTCCACTTT
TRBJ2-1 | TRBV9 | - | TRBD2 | CASSILAGSQYNEQFF | TGTGCCAGCAGCATACTAGCGGGGTCGCAATACAATGAGCAGTTCTTC
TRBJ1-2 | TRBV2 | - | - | CEKGVGNYGYTF | TGTGAAAAGGGGGTAGGAAACTATGGCTACACCTTC
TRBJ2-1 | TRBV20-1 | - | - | CSASFSSWENNEQFF | TGCAGTGCTAGTTTCTCCAGCTGGGAGAACAATGAGCAGTTCTTC
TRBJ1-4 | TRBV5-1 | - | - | CASSLEPRGYEKLFF | TGCGCCAGCAGCTTGGAACCCCGAGGATATGAAAAACTGTTTTTT
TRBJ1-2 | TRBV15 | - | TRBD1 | CATSLGQGLAGYTF | TGTGCCACCAGTCTGGGACAGGGTCTCGCTGGCTACACCTTC
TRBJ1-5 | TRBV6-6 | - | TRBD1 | CASTGGSNQPQHF | TGTGCCAGCACAGGGGGTTCCAATCAGCCCCAGCATTTT
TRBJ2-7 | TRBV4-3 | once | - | CASSQGEEGKAYEQYF | TGCGCCAGCAGCCAAGGTGAGGAGGGGAAGGCCTACGAGCAGTACTTC
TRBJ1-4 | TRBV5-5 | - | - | CASSWRAATNEKLFF | TGTGCCAGCAGCTGGAGAGCCGCAACTAATGAAAAACTGTTTTTT
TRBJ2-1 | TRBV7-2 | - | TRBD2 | CASSHAGSGRAREQFF | TGTGCCAGCAGCCACGCGGGCAGCGGGAGGGCTCGGGAGCAGTTCTTC
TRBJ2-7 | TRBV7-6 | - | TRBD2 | CASSRGGGGQYF | TGTGCCAGCAGCAGGGGAGGCGGGGGGCAGTACTTC
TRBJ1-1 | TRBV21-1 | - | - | CASSKNPTGQLNTEAFF | TGTGCCAGCAGCAAAAACCCGACAGGGCAGCTGAACACTGAAGCTTTCTTT
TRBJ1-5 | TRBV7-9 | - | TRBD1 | CASSFDRDPNQPQHF | TGTGCCAGCAGCTTTGACAGGGATCCCAATCAGCCCCAGCATTTT
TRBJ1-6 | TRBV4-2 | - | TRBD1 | CASSQDWTGAYNSPLHF | TGTGCCAGCAGCCAAGATTGGACAGGGGCGTATAATTCACCCCTCCACTTT
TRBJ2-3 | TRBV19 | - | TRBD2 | CASSTSSGRAQVDTQYF | TGTGCCAGTAGTACGTCTAGCGGGAGGGCCCAGGTAGATACGCAGTATTTT
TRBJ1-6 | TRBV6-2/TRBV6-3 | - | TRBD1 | CASSFDRGNSPLHF | TGTGCCAGCAGTTTTGACAGGGGTAATTCACCCCTCCACTTT
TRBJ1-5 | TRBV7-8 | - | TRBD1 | CASSPGTGIKQPQHF | TGTGCCAGCAGCCCCGGGACAGGGATAAAACAGCCCCAGCATTTT
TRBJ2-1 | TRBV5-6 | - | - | CASSLVSGSGSLSYNEQFF | TGTGCCAGCAGCCTGGTCTCGGGGTCGGGCTCCCTCTCCTACAATGAGCAGTTCTTC
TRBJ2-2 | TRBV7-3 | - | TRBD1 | CASSSTRTGGHGELFF | TGTGCCAGCAGCTCTACGCGGACAGGGGGCCACGGGGAGCTGTTTTTT
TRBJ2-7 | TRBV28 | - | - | CASSLWGAPYEQYF | TGTGCCAGCAGTTTATGGGGGGCGCCCTACGAGCAGTACTTC
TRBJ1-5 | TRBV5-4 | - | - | CASSLGGRGQPQHF | TGTGCCAGCAGCTTGGGCGGCAGGGGTCAGCCCCAGCATTTT
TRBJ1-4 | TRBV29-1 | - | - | CSVNDREKLFF | TGCAGCGTTAATGACAGAGAAAAACTGTTTTTT
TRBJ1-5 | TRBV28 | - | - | CASSLFGEVNQPQHF | TGTGCCAGCAGTTTATTCGGGGAAGTCAATCAGCCCCAGCATTTT